A single sample is the source of the 21 T cell receptor beta chains below, sequenced in a study of blood T cells in healthy people across ages. For the second PCR, which ran for roughly 6 to 12 cycles, a sample-barcoded 5' primer and a J-beta primer mix were used. TCRdb analysed the 5' RACE reads with MiXCR anew, one entry per CDR3 protein. This repertoire shows 550,000 to 750,000 distinct CDR3 sequences, 20% to 25% found once; its top ten account for approximately 3.7%. Sequencing was done on a sample of blood. These receptors were obtained from an older man in good health.

The J gene is TRBJ1-4, the V gene TRBV5-6; the D gene is possibly TRBD1 (5 bases). V lost 4 bases to trimming and J lost 7 bases, with 17 bases between them. The length of the CDR3 is 15 residues. CDR1 and CDR2 (germline): SGHDT, YYEEEE. The CDR3 reads CASSQGLSDGEKLFF. The CDR3 DNA sequence: TGTGCCAGCAGCCAGGGACTCTCGGATGGTGAAAAACTGTTTTTT.

This clonotype was seen a handful of times. The chain employs TRBV7-6 and TRBJ2-5, with TRBD2 identical over 8 bases. The CDR3 sequence is 15 residues long. Germline trimming cut 4 bases from V and 4 bases from J; bases unmatched to any gene: 8. Germline V gene lookup returns CDR1 SGHVS and CDR2 FNYEAQ. The CDR3 DNA reads TGTGCCAGCAGCTCCCCCGTGAGCGGGGGAGAGACCCAGTACTTC. It specifies CASSSPVSGGETQYF.

This clonotype was observed a single time. The junction shows a germline mismatch at one end, possibly a read error. J is TRBJ2-3 and V is TRBV7-2; D call uncertain. CDR1 and CDR2 from the germline V gene are SGHTA and FQGNSA. The length of the CDR3 is 13 residues. CDR3 sequence (DNA): TGTACCGGCAGCTTAATGACCACAGATACGCAGTATTTT. It is translated as CTGSLMTTDTQYF.

The chain joins TRBV3-1 to TRBJ2-1; TRBD1 agrees at 8 bases. V was clipped by 1 base and J by 7 bases; unmatched bases: 3. CDR1 and CDR2 (germline): LGHDT, YNNKEL (reference sequence). The CDR3 totals 14 residues. The CDR3 DNA follows: TGTGCCAGCAGCCAAGTGGGGACAGGTAATGAGCAGTTCTTC. Protein product: CASSQVGTGNEQFF.

This clonotype has a handful of counts. CDR3 DNA: TGTGCCAGCACCTCCCCCCAGGACTCCTACGAGCAGTACTTC. Its protein product is CASTSPQDSYEQYF. The chain combines TRBV28 with TRBJ2-7; D not resolved. The V gene lost 7 bases and the J gene lost 0 bases, with 13 bases spanning the gap. This CDR3 region has 14 residues. Germline V CDR1 and CDR2: MDHEN, SYDVKM.

This clonotype came up a few times. V is TRBV6-2 or TRBV6-3 and J is TRBJ2-3; no clear D. The CDR3 spans 15 residues. Trimming pared 8 bases from V and 6 bases from J, leaving 21 bases between. The germline CDR1 and CDR2 sequences are MNHEY and SVGEGT. The CDR3 nucleotides read TGTGCCAGCCGCTCCCTGAACCCCCCGCTGGATACGCAGTATTTT. This sequence encodes CASRSLNPPLDTQYF.

This clonotype showed up just a few times. The V and J genes are TRBV6-6 and TRBJ1-5; no firm D call. V was shortened by 6 bases and J by 4 bases, with 16 bases between the two germline ends. The germline CDR1 and CDR2 sequences are MNHNY and SVGAGI (reference sequence). The CDR3 runs 15 residues. The CDR3 protein is CASRSQVSGNQPQHF. Written as DNA, the CDR3 is TGTGCCAGCAGGTCCCAAGTGAGCGGAAATCAGCCCCAGCATTTT.

The chain uses TRBV21-1 and TRBJ2-1; the D call in the table, TRBD2, was not verified against the DNA. TRBV21-1 has pseudogene status. The CDR3 is made up of 16 amino acids. Written as DNA, the CDR3 is TGTGCCAGCAGCAACTGGGACCTCCACTCCTACAATGAGCAGTTCTTC. This encodes CASSNWDLHSYNEQFF.

The chain carries TRBV11-2 and TRBJ1-1, with D perhaps TRBD1 (6 bases). The CDR3 is 14 amino acids. The germline V gene has CDR1 SGHAT and CDR2 FQNNGV. Trimming cost V 2 bases and J 4 bases, with 11 bases left between them. The CDR3 loop reads CASSLRTGSTEAFF. The CDR3 nucleotides are TGTGCCAGCAGCTTACGTACAGGGAGCACTGAAGCTTTCTTT.

This clonotype has a handful of counts. V is TRBV6-5 and J is TRBJ1-6, with 8 nucleotides matching TRBD1. The CDR3 totals 13 residues. Per the germline V gene, CDR1 is MNHEY and CDR2 is SVGAGI. Trimming removed 5 bases from V and 11 bases from J; junction bases left unmatched: 5. The DNA for the CDR3 is TGTGCCAGCAGTGACCTGACAGGGGCACCCCTCCACTTT. This sequence encodes CASSDLTGAPLHF.

This sequence joins TRBV15 and TRBJ1-3; D remains unclear. Between the trimmed V and J ends, which lost 1 base and 2 bases, there was a span of 9 bases. The CDR3 consists of 15 residues. Looked up from germline, CDR1 is LNHNV and CDR2 is YYDKDF (reference sequence). CDR3 in DNA: TGTGCCACCAGCAGAGGGTCTCTGACTGGAAACACCATATATTTT. Its translation: CATSRGSLTGNTIYF.

This clonotype was detected only a few times. The chain joins TRBV7-9 to TRBJ1-2; the D gene is possibly TRBD1 (5 bases). Germline lookup yields CDR1 SEHNR and CDR2 FQNEAQ (reference sequence). Trimming took 0 bases from V and 8 from J, leaving 7 bases between them. This CDR3 comprises 12 residues. CDR3 in amino acids: CASSLAGVGYTF. In DNA, the CDR3 is TGTGCCAGCAGCTTAGCAGGGGTCGGCTACACCTTC.

The gene calls are TRBV29-1 and TRBJ2-7; TRBD1 matches at 12 bases. CDR3 length equals 13 residues. In germline, CDR1 is SQVTM, CDR2 ANQGSEA. The V and J ends lost 7 bases and 5 bases, in that order; junction bases with no gene match: 6. CDR3 loop: CSAGTGGRNEQYF. For the CDR3, the DNA is TGCAGCGCAGGGACAGGGGGCCGAAACGAGCAGTACTTC.

DNA of the CDR3: TGCAGCGCTCGTCGCGGGGGGGCTGAGACCCAGTACTTC. Its translation is CSARRGGAETQYF. V usage is TRBV29-1 and J usage is TRBJ2-5; 9 bases line up with TRBD2. This CDR3 spans 13 amino acids. V lost 7 bases to trimming and J lost 5 bases; unmatched junction nucleotides: 8. CDR1 and CDR2 from the germline V gene are SQVTM and ANQGSEA.

This chain links TRBV3-1 with TRBJ2-5; D tentatively reads TRBD1 or TRBD2 (5 bases each). The CDR3 has 15 residues. Trimming cost V 0 bases and J 2 bases, with 10 bases left between them. Germline loops: CDR1 LGHDT, CDR2 YNNKEL (reference sequence). The CDR3 sequence is CASSQDPGRQETQYF. DNA for the CDR3: TGTGCCAGCAGCCAAGACCCGGGACGACAAGAGACCCAGTACTTC.

V gene TRBV6-1 combines with J gene TRBJ1-3, with D unresolved. This CDR3 has 15 residues. CDR1 and CDR2 from the germline V gene are MNHNS and SASEGT. V was pared by 2 bases and J by 8 bases, with 16 bases between. This chain's CDR3 is CASSEFGGVVDTIYF. CDR3 nucleotide sequence: TGTGCCAGCAGTGAATTTGGCGGCGTCGTTGACACCATATATTTT.

The CDR3 nucleotides are TGTGCCAGCAGTCTTAACCTGGGACAGGGGTTCACAGATACGCAGTATTTT. Translated, it gives CASSLNLGQGFTDTQYF. The gene calls are TRBV12-3 or TRBV12-4 and TRBJ2-3; 10 nucleotides align to TRBD1. The length of the CDR3 is 17 residues. V gave up 5 bases and J gave up 2 bases; unmatched junction bases: 10.

J is TRBJ2-7 and V is TRBV7-2; D is uncertain. The end of the DNA aligns better with TRBJ2-1, so the J call may be wrong. Germline-derived CDR1 and CDR2 are SGHTA and FQGNSA. This CDR3 is 14 amino acids long. CDR3 DNA sequence: TGTGCCAGCAGCTTAGGAGGTCAGAGGAATGAGCAGTTCTTC. Its protein is CASSLGGQRNEQFF.

This chain uses TRBV5-1 with TRBJ2-5; D is unresolved. This CDR3 comprises 14 residues. The germline V gene encodes CDR1 SGHRS and CDR2 YFSETQ. V was clipped by 0 bases and J by 5 bases, with 11 bases between them. Written as DNA, the CDR3 is TGCGCCAGCAGCTTGGAACACCTTGGCGAGACCCAGTACTTC. Translated: CASSLEHLGETQYF.

There are a few counts of this clonotype. CDR3 DNA sequence: TGTGCCAGCAGTTCCGGACTAGCGGGAGGGCTTAACCCCTACGAGCAGTACTTC. Encoded protein: CASSSGLAGGLNPYEQYF. The chain has TRBV28 and TRBJ2-7, with 15 bases identical to TRBD2. Germline CDR1 is MDHEN and CDR2 is SYDVKM. V shed 4 bases and J 2 bases; nucleotides not matched to a gene: 9. The CDR3 loop spans 18 amino acids.

This clonotype appeared a few times. The gene calls are TRBV2 and TRBJ1-4, with D possibly matching TRBD1 (6 bases). Germline loops: CDR1 SNHLY, CDR2 FYNNEI. The CDR3 loop spans 15 amino acids. V lost 0 bases, J lost 8 bases, and 13 bases lay in between. The CDR3 region has the DNA TGTGCCAGCAGTGAAGCGCTTCGGACAGTCGAAAAACTGTTTTTT. Translated: CASSEALRTVEKLFF.